This T cell receptor (beta chain) was captured by sequencing in a study of human T cells and chemical hapten exposure. In the study overall: The sensitizer, 2% DPC, was used on around 2 cm by around 2 cm of upper inner arm skin. Alopecia areata, totalis or universalis affected patients, mainly female. Overall study results and limits: A positive correlation with patch test score was shown by PT1 expanded TCR counts. Expanded TCRs made up significantly more big CDR3 similarity clusters than controls did.

At least ten counts were recorded for this clonotype. The antigen remains unidentified. The CDR3 sequence is 14 residues long. The V and J ends lost 1 base and 4 bases respectively, with 8 bases between them. TCRdb recomputed calls from the RACE reads with MiXCR, one row per CDR3 protein. The sample yields about 360,000 distinct CDR3 sequences, more than 4.5% seen once. Time point denoted: patch test 1, 2 weeks after DPC sensitization. This sample's treatment: therapeutic diphenylcyclopropenone sensitization with weekly scalp DPC. The source of this sequence is a woman between 45 and 60 years old with alopecia areata. Some clones in this sample may be carry-over from other donors' samples. Sequencing was performed on whole blood, taken in connection with sensitization to the hapten diphenylcyclopropenone (DPC). The V gene is TRBV12-3 or TRBV12-4, the J gene TRBJ1-5, with D maybe TRBD1 (5 bases). Written as DNA, the CDR3 is TGTGCCAGCAGTTTAGAGGCAGGGAATCAGCCCCAGCATTTT. Its translation: CASSLEAGNQPQHF.